This TCR beta chain was sequenced in a study of T cells in Graves' hyperthyroidism and ophthalmopathy. Amplification of TCR beta CDR3 regions was performed using RNA transcripts as template. In the first-round RT-PCR of the TCR CDR3, the HTBI primer set was used. MiXCR was run by TCRdb on the multiplex PCR reads, yielding one entry per CDR3 protein. The data show hundreds of thousands of distinct CDR3 sequences, 15% to 17% seen once. This CDR3 is built from 16 residues. Germline V CDR1 and CDR2: MDHEN, SYDVKM. V dropped 8 bases and J dropped 6; count of bases not matched to a gene: 14. This clonotype was counted at least ten times.

This TCR derives from a young woman with Graves' hyperthyroidism that later progressed to Graves' ophthalmopathy. Sequenced input: blood. This chain joins TRBV28 and TRBJ2-1; 9 positions match TRBD2. The CDR3 reads CASRPYSGRGINEQFF. DNA for the CDR3: TGTGCCAGCCGTCCATATAGCGGGAGAGGGATCAATGAGCAGTTCTTC.